This T cell receptor beta chain was captured in a study of T-cell memory formation after mild COVID-19. Trimming removed 6 bases from V and 5 bases from J, with 11 bases in between. From germline, CDR1 is MNHEY and CDR2 SMNVEV (reference sequence). This CDR3 has 13 residues. Study findings and constraints: Clones shrinking from day 15 to 85 showed even CD4/CD8 mixes; later expanders tilted CD4+. A second wave of clones peaked on day 37, and their SARS-CoV-2 specificity went unconfirmed.

5'RACE with constant-segment primers built TCRalpha and TCRbeta cDNA libraries with UMIs. From the 5' RACE reads, TCRdb called clonotypes with MiXCR, one entry per CDR3 protein. Of about 560,000 distinct CDR3 sequences detected, roughly a sixth appear once; the ten largest clones hold 8.1%. This clonotype was seen a few times. What it recognizes is unknown. Source material: PBMCs or a T cell subset sorted from them (not recorded which). The chain employs TRBV27 and TRBJ1-5, with D possibly TRBD1 on 5 matching bases. The source of this sequence is an adult woman who had mild COVID-19 (a few samples of this study predate the infection). Cell type and time point are not known. The CDR3 is CASSRDSHQPQHF. CDR3 bases: TGTGCCAGCAGCCGGGACTCCCATCAGCCCCAGCATTTT.